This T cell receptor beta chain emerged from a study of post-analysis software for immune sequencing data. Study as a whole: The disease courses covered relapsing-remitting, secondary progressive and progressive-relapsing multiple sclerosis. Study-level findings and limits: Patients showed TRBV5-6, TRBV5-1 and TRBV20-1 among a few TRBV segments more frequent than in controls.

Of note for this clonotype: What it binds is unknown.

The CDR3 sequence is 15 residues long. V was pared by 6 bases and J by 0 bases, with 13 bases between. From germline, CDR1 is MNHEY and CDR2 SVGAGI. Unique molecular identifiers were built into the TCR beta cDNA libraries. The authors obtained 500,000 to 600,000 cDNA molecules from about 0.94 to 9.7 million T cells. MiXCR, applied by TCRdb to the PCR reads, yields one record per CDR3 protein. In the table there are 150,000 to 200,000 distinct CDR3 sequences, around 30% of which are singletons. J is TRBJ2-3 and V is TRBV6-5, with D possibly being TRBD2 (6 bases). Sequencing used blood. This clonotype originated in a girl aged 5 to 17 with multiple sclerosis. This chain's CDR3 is CASRPQLASTDTQYF. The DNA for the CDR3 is TGTGCCAGCAGGCCCCAACTAGCCAGCACAGATACGCAGTATTTT.